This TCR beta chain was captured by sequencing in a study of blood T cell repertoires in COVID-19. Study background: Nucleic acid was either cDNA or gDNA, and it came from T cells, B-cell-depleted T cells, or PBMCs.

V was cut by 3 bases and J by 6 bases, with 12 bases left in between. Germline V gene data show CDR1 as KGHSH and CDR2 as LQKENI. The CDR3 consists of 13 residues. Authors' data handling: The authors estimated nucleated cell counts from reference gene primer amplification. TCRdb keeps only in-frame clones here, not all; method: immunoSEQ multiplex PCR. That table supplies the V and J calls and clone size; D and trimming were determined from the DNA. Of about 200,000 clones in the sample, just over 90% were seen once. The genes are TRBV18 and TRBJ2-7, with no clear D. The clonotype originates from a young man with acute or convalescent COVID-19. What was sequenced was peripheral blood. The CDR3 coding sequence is TGTGCCAGCTCACCCGGGTGGAAAGGCGAGCAGTACTTC. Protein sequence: CASSPGWKGEQYF.